This T cell receptor beta chain comes out of a study of T cells expressing NK-cell markers. Study details: The authors sequenced eight donors, of whom seven were HCMV-seropositive and one was seronegative.

The CDR3 covers 13 residues. Points from the study as a whole: Clones of NKG2C+ T cells that had expanded were of unclear HCMV specificity.

To note about this clonotype: The antigen remains undetermined.

After re-calling the 5' RACE reads, TCRdb lists one entry per CDR3 protein, DNA absent. Its table records a few hundred thousand distinct CDR3 sequences. The sequence came from a man between 18 and 35 years old in good health. The sequenced sample was blood T cells: a sorted CD56 or NKG2C T cell subset, CD4+ or CD8+ T cells, or bulk PBMC T cells (not recorded which). The chain recombines TRBV12-3 or TRBV12-4 with TRBJ1-1. The CDR3 sequence: CASSQWAGTEAFF.